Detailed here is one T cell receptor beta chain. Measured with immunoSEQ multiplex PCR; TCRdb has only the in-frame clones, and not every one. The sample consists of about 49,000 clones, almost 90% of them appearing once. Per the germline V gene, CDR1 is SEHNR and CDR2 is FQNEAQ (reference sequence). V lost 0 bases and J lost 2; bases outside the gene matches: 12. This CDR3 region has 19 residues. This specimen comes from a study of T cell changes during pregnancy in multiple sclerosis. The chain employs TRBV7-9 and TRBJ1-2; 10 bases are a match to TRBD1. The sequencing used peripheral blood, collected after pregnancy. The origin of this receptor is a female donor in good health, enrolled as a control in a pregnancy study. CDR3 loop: CASSLAKNTGQGMNYGYTF. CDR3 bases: TGTGCCAGCAGCTTAGCGAAGAATACGGGACAGGGGATGAACTATGGCTACACCTTC. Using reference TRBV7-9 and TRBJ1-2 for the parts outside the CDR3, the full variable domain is DTGVSQNPRHKITKRGQNVTFRCDPISEHNRLYWYRQTLGQGPEFLTYFQNEAQLEKSRLLSDRFSAERPKGSFSTLEIQRTEQGDSAMYLCASSLAKNTGQGMNYGYTFGSGTRLTVV.